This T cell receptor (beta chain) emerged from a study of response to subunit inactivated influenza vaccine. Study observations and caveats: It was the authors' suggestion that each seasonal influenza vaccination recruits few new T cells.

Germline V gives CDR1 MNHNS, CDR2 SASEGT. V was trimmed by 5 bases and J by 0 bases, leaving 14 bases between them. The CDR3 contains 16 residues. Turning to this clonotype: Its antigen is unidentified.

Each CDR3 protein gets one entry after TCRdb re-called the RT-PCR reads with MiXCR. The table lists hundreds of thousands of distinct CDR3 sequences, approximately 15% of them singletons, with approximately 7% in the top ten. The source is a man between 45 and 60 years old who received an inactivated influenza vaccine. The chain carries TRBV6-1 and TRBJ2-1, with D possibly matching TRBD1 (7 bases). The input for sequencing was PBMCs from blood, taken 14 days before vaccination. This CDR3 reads CASSRTGDFSYNEQFF. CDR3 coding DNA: TGTGCCAGCAGTCGCACAGGGGACTTCTCCTACAATGAGCAGTTCTTC.